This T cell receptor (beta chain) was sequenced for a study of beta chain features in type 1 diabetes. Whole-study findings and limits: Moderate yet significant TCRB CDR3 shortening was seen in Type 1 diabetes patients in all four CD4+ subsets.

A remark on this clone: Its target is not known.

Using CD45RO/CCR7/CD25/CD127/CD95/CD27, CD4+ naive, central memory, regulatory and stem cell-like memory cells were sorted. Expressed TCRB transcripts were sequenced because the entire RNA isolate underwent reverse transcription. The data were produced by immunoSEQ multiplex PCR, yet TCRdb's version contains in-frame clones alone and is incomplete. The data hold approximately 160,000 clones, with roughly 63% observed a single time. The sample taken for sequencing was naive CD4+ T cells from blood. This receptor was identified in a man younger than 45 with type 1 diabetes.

CDR3 sequence: CASSQELRQGGETQYF. The CDR3 nucleotides are TGCGCCAGCAGCCAAGAATTGCGGCAGGGAGGAGAGACCCAGTACTTC. The V call is TRBV4-1, the J call TRBJ2-5, with D possibly TRBD2 on 6 matching bases. Germline assignment: CDR1 MGHRA and CDR2 YSYEKL. V was trimmed by 0 bases and J by 4 bases, leaving 15 bases between them. The CDR3 consists of 16 residues.